These 26 T cell receptor beta chains share one sample of origin, sequenced in a study of T cells in women clearing cervical HPV infection. Clones were sequenced by immunoSEQ multiplex PCR, and TCRdb holds only the in-frame ones, with some missing. The sample holds 31,000 or so clones. Sample: blood buffy coat. Receptor source: a woman between 18 and 70 years old with a cervical HPV16 infection that either progressed to CIN3+ or cleared (not recorded which).

The CDR3: CSASELYNEQFF. Partial CDR3 DNA: TGCAGTGCTAGTGAACTGTACAATGAG. The chain links TRBV20-1 to TRBJ2-1; D unresolved. The missing CDR3 end, 3 residues past where the read stops, is filled in from the germline J gene. Per the germline V gene, CDR1 is DFQATT and CDR2 is SNEGSKA (reference sequence). The V end lost 3 bases, the J end lost 4 bases, and 7 bases lay between the germline ends. The CDR3 runs to 12 residues.

Of note for this clone: Read data end 3 residues before the CDR3 end; the end is taken from the germline J gene. The V gene is TRBV7-6, the J gene TRBJ1-1, with D possibly being TRBD1 (5 bases). The CDR3 spans 15 residues. Germline CDR1 is SGHVS and CDR2 is FNYEAQ. CDR3 sequence reads: CASSLLWGVTDTAFF. The DNA read from the CDR3 is TGTGCCAGCAGCTTACTTTGGGGGGTCACAGATACG.

CDR3 sequence: CASSYGTGYTGELFF. CDR3 DNA, as far as it was read: TGTGCCAGCAGCTACGGGACTGGATACACCGGGGAG. The chain couples TRBV7-3 to TRBJ2-2; TRBD2 is a possible D gene (6 bases). The read ends 3 residues early relative to the CDR3; the germline J gene fills the gap. Germline-derived CDR1 and CDR2 are SGHTA and FQGTGA. V lost 4 bases to trimming and J lost 3 bases, with 12 bases between them. This CDR3 has 15 residues. The variable domain in full, with the rest retrieved from reference TRBV7-3 and TRBJ2-2, is GAGVSQTPSNKVTEKGKYVELRCDPISGHTALYWYRQSLGQGPEFLIYFQGTGAADDSGLPNDRFFAVRPEGSVSTLKIQRTERGDSAVYLCASSYGTGYTGELFFGEGSRLTVL.

The CDR3 bases that were read are TGTGCCAGCAGCGACCCGGGACAGAGCCTCGAC. This translates into CASSDPGQSLD. In full, the CDR3 is CASSDPGQSLDYTF. The chain couples TRBV6-2 or TRBV6-3 to TRBJ1-2, with TRBD1 matching over 7 bases. The read gets to within 3 residues of the CDR3 end, and the germline J gene fills in the rest. The CDR3 runs 14 residues. Germline CDR1 reads MNHEY; CDR2 reads SVGEGT.

About this clone itself: Sequencing ends 3 residues short of the CDR3 end; the germline J gene provides the rest. The V and J genes are TRBV5-4 and TRBJ1-2; D may be TRBD1 (6 bases). The germline V gene encodes CDR1 SGHNT and CDR2 YYREEE (reference sequence). The V end was cut by 3 bases, the J end by 6 bases, with 15 bases between. CDR3 length equals 14 residues. CDR3 DNA (partial): TGTGCCAGCAGCTCAACAGGGTTTGGGAATGGC. Translated, it gives CASSSTGFGNG. The CDR3 as a whole reads CASSSTGFGNGYTF. Full variable domain (rest looked up from reference TRBV5-4 and TRBJ1-2): ETGVTQSPTHLIKTRGQQVTLRCSSQSGHNTVSWYQQALGQGPQFIFQYYREEENGRGNFPPRFSGLQFPNYSSELNVNALELDDSALYLCASSSTGFGNGYTFGSGTRLTVV.

About this clone: Read data end 3 residues before the CDR3 end; the end is taken from the germline J gene. The chain joins TRBV20-1 to TRBJ2-7, with D perhaps TRBD2 (5 bases). Germline-derived CDR1 and CDR2 are DFQATT and SNEGSKA (reference sequence). With 6 bases removed from V and 3 bases from J, the gap between germline ends came to 9 bases. This CDR3 has 11 amino acids. CDR3 protein: CSASEGYEQYF. The sequenced CDR3 bases are TGCAGTGCCAGTGAGGGCTACGAG.

About this clone itself: The missing CDR3 end, 3 residues past where the read stops, is filled in from the germline J gene. The chain uses TRBV5-1 and TRBJ2-7, with a weak D call TRBD1 (5 bases). Trimming shortened V by 0 bases and J by 5 bases, and 9 bases separated the two germline ends. Germline assignment: CDR1 SGHRS and CDR2 YFSETQ. CDR3 length: 13 amino acids. CDR3 region: CASSLADRDEQYF. CDR3 DNA, as far as it was read: TGCGCCAGCAGCTTGGCCGACAGAGACGAG.

Points on this clone: From the germline J gene comes the end of the CDR3, since the read stops 3 residues before it. The V call is TRBV20-1, the J call TRBJ2-2; 7 bases align to TRBD2. Germline values: CDR1 DFQATT, CDR2 SNEGSKA (reference sequence). V trimming: 3 bases; J trimming: 4 bases; junction bases outside the gene matches: 14. There are 17 residues in the CDR3. The CDR3 DNA, read in part, is TGCAGTGCTAGGGGCAGAGGGAGCGGGGTTATCACCGGGGAG. As protein: CSARGRGSGVITGE. The entire CDR3 protein is CSARGRGSGVITGELFF.

As for this clone: The CDR3 end is not reached by the read, which stops 3 residues before it; the germline J gene fills it in. The genes are TRBV5-1 and TRBJ2-1; 9 bases are shared with TRBD1. Germline V gene sequence: CDR1 SGHRS, CDR2 YFSETQ. Trimming took 0 bases from V and 9 from J; bases not matched to a gene: 7. The CDR3 length is 15 residues. Here the CDR3 reads CASSLARTGAAEQFF. The CDR3 DNA, read in part, is TGCGCCAGCAGCTTGGCCCGGACAGGGGCCGCTGAG. The full variable domain, rest sourced from reference TRBV5-1 and TRBJ2-1, is KAGVTQTPRYLIKTRGQQVTLSCSPISGHRSVSWYQQTPGQGLQFLFEYFSETQRNKGNFPGRFSGRQFSNSRSEMNVSTLELGDSALYLCASSLARTGAAEQFFGPGTRLTVL.

Comment on this clone: The read comes to an end 3 residues before the CDR3 does, leaving the germline J gene to fill in the end. The chain combines TRBV7-9 with TRBJ1-1, with a weak D call TRBD1 (5 bases). Trimming removed 7 bases at V and 3 bases at J, with 12 bases between. Germline loops: CDR1 SEHNR, CDR2 FQNEAQ (reference sequence). The CDR3 totals 13 residues. CDR3: CASNGGRHTEAFF. The sequenced part of the CDR3 DNA is TGTGCCAGCAATGGGGGGAGACACACTGAA.

Turning to this clone: The read falls 3 residues short of the CDR3 end, and the missing part is taken from the germline J gene. The chain recombines TRBV7-3 with TRBJ2-3, with D tentatively TRBD1 (5 bases). V was shortened by 3 bases and J by 8 bases, with 15 bases between the two germline ends. The CDR3 spans 14 residues. Germline CDR1 SGHTA, CDR2 FQGTGA. The sequenced CDR3 bases are TGTGCCAGCAGCTTTTGGGGCGACGACTCTACG. It yields the protein CASSFWGDDST. The CDR3 as a whole reads CASSFWGDDSTQYF.

As regards this clone: Read sequence stops 3 residues before the CDR3 end, and the germline J gene provides the missing end. The chain combines TRBV7-3 with TRBJ1-5; D call uncertain. CDR1 is SGHTA, CDR2 FQGTGA, per germline. V lost 0 bases to trimming and J lost 4 bases, with 4 bases between them. CDR3 size: 13 residues. The CDR3 is CASSLTANQPQHF. The covered CDR3 bases are TGTGCCAGCAGCTTAACGGCAAATCAGCCC.

Concerning this clone: From the germline J gene comes the end of the CDR3, since the read stops 3 residues before it. The V gene is TRBV2, the J gene TRBJ1-5, with 7 bases lining up with TRBD1. V lost 7 bases and J lost 5; bases outside the gene matches: 8. The CDR3 contains 14 residues. Germline V gene lookup returns CDR1 SNHLY and CDR2 FYNNEI. Incomplete CDR3 DNA: TGTGCCAGCACGCACCGGGACAGAGATCAGCCC. This translates into CASTHRDRDQP. The CDR3 reads in full as CASTHRDRDQPQHF.

About this clone: The read stops 3 residues short of the end of the CDR3; the missing end is completed from the germline J gene. The V and J genes are TRBV11-2 and TRBJ1-2; 8 nucleotides align to TRBD1. Germline CDR1 and CDR2: SGHAT and FQNNGV. V lost 4 bases to trimming and J lost 4 bases; unmatched junction nucleotides: 2. The CDR3 covers 13 residues. The CDR3 loop is CASSSDRGYGYTF. CDR3 DNA, as far as it was read: TGTGCCAGCAGCTCCGACAGGGGCTATGGC.

With regard to this clone: The CDR3 end falls 3 residues outside the read, so it is completed with the germline J gene. V and J are TRBV7-2 and TRBJ2-3; D perhaps matches TRBD1 (6 bases). The CDR3 is 15 amino acids. Per the germline V gene, CDR1 is SGHTA and CDR2 is FQGNSA. The CDR3 is CASSITGFSNQPQYF. The DNA read from the CDR3 is TGTGCCAGCAGCATAACAGGGTTTAGCAATCAGCCG.

Points on this clone: The junction does not match germline at one end; this may be a read error. The DNA ends 3 residues before the CDR3 does, and the rest of the CDR3 is filled in from the germline J gene. The same CDR3 can be traced to other DNA sequences in this sample. The V and J genes are TRBV18 and TRBJ1-3; weak D call: TRBD1 (5 bases). Germline V CDR1 and CDR2: KGHSH, LQKENI. The CDR3 is 18 amino acids. The covered CDR3 bases are TGTGCCAGCTCACCACCTCGGGCAGGCACAGGCCCTGGAAACACT. This translates into CASSPPRAGTGPGNT. The CDR3 as a whole reads CASSPPRAGTGPGNTIYF.

As regards this clone: The read ends 3 residues early relative to the CDR3; the germline J gene fills the gap. This chain links TRBV19 with TRBJ1-5; TRBD1 is a possible D gene (6 bases). V lost 3 bases and J 3 bases, leaving 12 bases between the germline ends. Germline V CDR1 and CDR2: LNHDA, SQIVND (reference sequence). This CDR3 is 15 amino acids long. The CDR3 bases that were read are TGTGCCAGTAGTATCAACAGGGAACTCAATCAGCCC. Residues: CASSINRELNQP. The full-length CDR3 reads as CASSINRELNQPQHF.

Points on this clone: The observed sequence ends 3 residues before the CDR3 terminus, with the missing tail filled in from the germline J gene. This chain joins TRBV5-1 and TRBJ2-1; 9 nucleotides align to TRBD1. This CDR3 region has 16 residues. Trimming removed 4 bases from V and 0 bases from J; junction bases left unmatched: 5. Germline loops: CDR1 SGHRS, CDR2 YFSETQ. The covered CDR3 bases are TGCGCCAGCAGCGGATGGGACAGGGCCTCCTACAATGAG. It codes for CASSGWDRASYNE. The full CDR3 is CASSGWDRASYNEQFF.

Concerning this clone: The read terminates 3 residues before the CDR3 end, so the remaining end is supplied by the germline J gene. V and J are TRBV20-1 and TRBJ2-3; a weak D match, TRBD1 (6 bases). Germline lookup yields CDR1 DFQATT and CDR2 SNEGSKA (reference sequence). This CDR3 is built from 14 residues. Deletions cut 4 bases from V and 8 bases from J, with 19 bases between. Partial CDR3 DNA: TGCAGTGCTAACAACCCGGGGATACAGGGTACG. Translated: CSANNPGIQGT. The entire CDR3 protein is CSANNPGIQGTQYF.

As to this clone: The read ends 3 residues shy of where the CDR3 ends; the end is completed using the germline J gene. The chain joins TRBV18 to TRBJ2-3; 10 bases match TRBD2. Germline V gene data show CDR1 as KGHSH and CDR2 as LQKENI. The CDR3 contains 18 residues. The CDR3 DNA, read in part, is TGTGCCAGCTCACCAAAAACTAGCGGGGCGGATCCCCTAGAGACG. As protein: CASSPKTSGADPLET. The complete CDR3 protein is CASSPKTSGADPLETQYF.

A word on this clone: The read falls 3 residues short of the CDR3 end, and the missing part is taken from the germline J gene. The V gene is TRBV18, the J gene TRBJ2-4; TRBD2 matches at 7 bases. CDR1 is KGHSH and CDR2 is LQKENI in the germline V gene. This CDR3 has 15 amino acids. The chain's CDR3 is CASSHGTYRDYGQYF. The DNA read from the CDR3 is TGTGCCAGCTCACACGGAACATACCGGGACTATGGT. The entire variable domain, with the rest obtained from reference TRBV18 and TRBJ2-4, is as follows: NAGVMQNPRHLVRRRGQEARLRCSPMKGHSHVYWYRQLPEEGLKFMVYLQKENIIDESGMPKERFSAEFPKEGPSILRIQQVVRGDSAAYFCASSHGTYRDYGQYFGAGTRLSVL.

Details on this clone: The read ends 3 residues before the CDR3 terminus; that terminus is restored from the germline J gene. The chain carries TRBV6-2 or TRBV6-3 and TRBJ1-2, with no clear D. This CDR3 region has 16 residues. CDR1 is MNHEY and CDR2 is SVGEGT in the germline V gene. The covered CDR3 bases are TGTGCCAGCAGTTACTCGATGGGCCTTTCCTACAATGAC. Translated: CASSYSMGLSYND. The CDR3 in full is CASSYSMGLSYNDYTF.

About this clone itself: The read ends 3 residues before the CDR3 terminus; that terminus is restored from the germline J gene. The chain has TRBV30 and TRBJ2-3; TRBD1 matches 7 bases. The CDR3 is 13 amino acids. Germline CDR1 is GTSNPN and CDR2 is SVGIG (reference sequence). The chain's CDR3 is CAWSIRGQETQYF. The sequenced part of the CDR3 DNA is TGTGCCTGGAGCATAAGGGGGCAAGAGACG.

With regard to this clone: Coverage ceases 3 residues before the CDR3 finishes, and the germline J gene fills in the end. This chain uses TRBV10-3 with TRBJ2-3; 9 bases map to TRBD1. CDR1 is ENHRY and CDR2 is SYGVKD in the germline V gene. The CDR3 sequence is 14 residues long. The ends lost 10 bases at V and 3 bases at J; junction bases unmatched: 8. Partial CDR3 DNA: TGTGCCACGTCCCCGGGACAGGGAACAGATACG. Translation gives CATSPGQGTDT. The full CDR3 reads CATSPGQGTDTQYF.

Concerning this clone itself: The read comes to an end 3 residues before the CDR3 does, leaving the germline J gene to fill in the end. V gene TRBV7-2 combines with J gene TRBJ2-3, with TRBD2 matching 7 bases. The CDR3 runs to 15 residues. Germline CDR1 SGHTA, CDR2 FQGNSA. CDR3 amino acids: CASRARGVYWETQYF. The covered CDR3 bases are TGTGCCAGCAGGGCTCGGGGGGTATACTGGGAGACG.

A word on this clone: The read is 3 residues too short to cover the CDR3 end, so that end is filled in from the germline J gene. The chain combines TRBV7-9 with TRBJ1-2; D uncertain. The V gene's germline CDR1 is SEHNR and CDR2 FQNEAQ (reference sequence). CDR3 size: 12 residues. The sequenced CDR3 bases are TGTGCCAGCAGCACTACCTTCTACGAC. Encoded protein: CASSTTFYD. The whole CDR3 protein is CASSTTFYDYTF.